Shown below are 15 T cell receptor beta chains from a single sample sequenced in a study of T-cell memory formation after mild COVID-19. TCRdb recomputed calls from the 5' RACE reads with MiXCR, one row per CDR3 protein. The sample holds 190,000 or so distinct CDR3 sequences, about a fifth seen once. What was sequenced was PBMCs or a T cell subset sorted from them (not recorded which). The receptors derive from an adult woman who had mild COVID-19 (a few samples of this study predate the infection). Cell type and time point are not known.

V is TRBV6-5 and J is TRBJ1-2; 9 bases fit TRBD1. CDR1 and CDR2 from the germline V gene are MNHEY and SVGAGI. The CDR3 is made up of 17 amino acids. V gave up 6 bases and J gave up 4 bases; unmatched junction bases: 15. The CDR3 nucleotides are TGTGCCAGCAGCCACGCACCGGGACAGGGAACTAGCTATGGCTACACCTTC. Translated, it gives CASSHAPGQGTSYGYTF.

This clonotype was picked up a small number of times. V is TRBV24-1 and J is TRBJ2-1; TRBD2 is a possible D gene (6 bases). Germline CDR1 KGHDR, CDR2 SFDVKD. The V end lost 3 bases, the J end lost 0 bases, and 14 bases lay between the germline ends. CDR3 length: 17 residues. The CDR3 is CATSDLPDGSSYNEQFF. In DNA, the CDR3 is TGTGCCACCAGTGATCTACCGGACGGGAGCTCCTACAATGAGCAGTTCTTC.

A few counts support this clonotype. V is TRBV14 and J is TRBJ1-2, with 9 bases identical to TRBD1. The CDR3 is 16 amino acids. J gave up 5 bases and V 3 bases, and 10 bases lay outside the gene matches. Germline CDR1 SGHDN, CDR2 FVKESK. The DNA for the CDR3 is TGTGCCAGCAGCCATTTACAGGGGGCTGCGGTTTATGGCTACACCTTC. Translation: CASSHLQGAAVYGYTF.

The CDR3 DNA is TGTGCCAGCAGCGTGTCTGTAGGCGGAGCGCGAACGACGGGCCCGTTTAACTATGGCTACACCTTC. Its translation is CASSVSVGGARTTGPFNYGYTF. The chain is built from TRBV9 and TRBJ1-2; no firm D call. The germline V gene has CDR1 SGDLS and CDR2 YYNGEE. The V end was cut by 2 bases, the J end by 1 base, with 33 bases between. The CDR3 runs 22 residues.

In this sample, this clonotype turned up many times. This chain links TRBV7-9 with TRBJ2-7, with 13 bases lining up with TRBD2. The CDR3 length is 17 residues. Germline assignment: CDR1 SEHNR and CDR2 FQNEAQ (reference sequence). The V gene end was trimmed by 0 bases and the J gene end by 7 bases; junction bases not matched to a gene: 9. The CDR3 DNA sequence: TGTGCCAGCAGCTTAGCGTACCCGGGACTAGCGGGATGGGAGCAGTACTTC. Encoded protein: CASSLAYPGLAGWEQYF.

The rearrangement joins TRBV6-5 to TRBJ2-7, with 12 bases matching TRBD1. The ends lost 2 bases at V and 7 bases at J; junction bases unmatched: 6. Per germline, CDR1 MNHEY and CDR2 SVGAGI. The CDR3 is 15 amino acids. The CDR3 loop reads CASSYLRDRGLEQYF. CDR3 sequence (DNA): TGTGCCAGCAGTTACCTCCGGGACAGGGGGCTTGAGCAGTACTTC.

The chain combines TRBV11-1 with TRBJ2-2, with 8 bases that match TRBD1. The CDR3 covers 14 residues. Trimming removed 5 bases from V and 6 bases from J; junction bases left unmatched: 5. CDR1 is SGHAT, CDR2 FQDESV, per germline (reference sequence). The chain's CDR3 is CASSPGGWAGELFF. Written as DNA, the CDR3 is TGTGCCAGCAGCCCAGGGGGCTGGGCCGGGGAGCTGTTTTTT. Drawing the rest from reference TRBV11-1 and TRBJ2-2, the complete variable domain is EAEVAQSPRYKITEKSQAVAFWCDPISGHATLYWYRQILGQGPELLVQFQDESVVDDSQLPKDRFSAERLKGVDSTLKIQPAELGDSAMYLCASSPGGWAGELFFGEGSRLTVL.

In this sample, this clonotype turned up many times. The genes are TRBV7-9 and TRBJ2-3, with 10 bases matching TRBD1. Germline CDR1 and CDR2: SEHNR and FQNEAQ (reference sequence). J was trimmed by 1 base and V by 4 bases; bases with no gene match: 14. This CDR3 comprises 19 residues. This chain's CDR3 is CASSSPRDRGRFGTDTQYF. The CDR3 DNA sequence: TGTGCCAGCAGCTCCCCCCGCGACAGGGGGCGATTTGGCACAGATACGCAGTATTTT.

A few counts support this clonotype. V is TRBV27 and J is TRBJ1-1; D might be TRBD1 (5 bases). This CDR3 region has 14 residues. Per germline, CDR1 MNHEY and CDR2 SMNVEV (reference sequence). The ends were cut back, 3 bases at V and 1 base at J, with 9 bases in the middle. The CDR3 loop reads CASSFGGWNTEAFF. CDR3 sequence (DNA): TGTGCCAGCAGTTTCGGGGGATGGAACACTGAAGCTTTCTTT.

The CDR3 loop is CASSATSGGNTGELFF. CDR3 coding DNA: TGTGCCAGCAGCGCAACTAGCGGGGGTAACACCGGGGAGCTGTTTTTT. The chain has TRBV9 and TRBJ2-2, with 11 bases fitting TRBD2. Unmatched junction bases numbered 3, after V lost 3 bases and J lost 2 bases. CDR1 and CDR2 from the germline V gene are SGDLS and YYNGEE. There are 16 residues in the CDR3. Combining the CDR3 with reference TRBV9 and TRBJ2-2 gives the whole variable domain DSGVTQTPKHLITATGQRVTLRCSPRSGDLSVYWYQQSLDQGLQFLIQYYNGEERAKGNILERFSAQQFPDLHSELNLSSLELGDSALYFCASSATSGGNTGELFFGEGSRLTVL.

This clonotype was counted ten times or more. The chain couples TRBV7-9 to TRBJ1-1; D is unclear. The germline V and J ends were trimmed by 5 bases and 1 base, with 5 bases remaining between them. This CDR3 contains 12 residues. The germline CDR1 and CDR2 sequences are SEHNR and FQNEAQ (reference sequence). Written as DNA, the CDR3 is TGTGCCAGCAGCCCCTGGAACACTGAAGCTTTCTTT. This sequence encodes CASSPWNTEAFF.

This chain links TRBV29-1 with TRBJ1-2; D uncertain. The CDR3 is 11 amino acids. The ends were cut back, 6 bases at V and 6 bases at J, with 11 bases in the middle. In germline, CDR1 is SQVTM, CDR2 ANQGSEA. The CDR3: CSVTHLDGYTF. In nucleotides, the CDR3 is TGCAGCGTGACCCATCTCGATGGCTACACCTTC.

Only a few counts were recorded for this clonotype. The rearrangement uses TRBV19 and TRBJ1-4; D gene uncertain. V shed 3 bases and J shed 7 bases, with 15 bases lying between them. The CDR3 sequence is 15 residues long. CDR1 LNHDA and CDR2 SQIVND come from the germline V gene (reference sequence). CDR3 sequence: CASSIFGPWGEKLFF. In DNA form, the CDR3 reads TGTGCCAGTAGTATCTTCGGACCCTGGGGTGAAAAACTGTTTTTT.

V gene TRBV19 combines with J gene TRBJ2-1; D ambiguous. The CDR3 covers 13 residues. Trimming shortened V by 3 bases and J by 6 bases, and 9 bases separated the two germline ends. The germline V gene has CDR1 LNHDA and CDR2 SQIVND (reference sequence). The chain's CDR3 is CASSMSNSNEQFF. The DNA of the CDR3 is TGTGCCAGTAGTATGAGCAATTCCAATGAGCAGTTCTTC.

This clonotype was seen a handful of times. CDR3 region: CASSQDRNEQYF. Written as DNA, the CDR3 is TGCGCCAGCAGCCAAGATCGGAACGAGCAGTACTTC. The chain uses TRBV4-3 and TRBJ2-7; D not certain. Germline CDR1 and CDR2: LGHNA and YSLEER. The CDR3 has 12 amino acids. Trimming took off 0 bases at V and 5 bases at J, with 5 bases between the two ends.